A selection of T cell receptor beta chains follows, all from one sample in a study of blood T cell repertoires in COVID-19. Profiling relied on immunoSEQ multiplex PCR, and the TCRdb table lists in-frame clones only, not all of them. The data show some 41,000 clones, 80% to 90% seen once. Input material: peripheral blood. Source of these receptors: a man in his forties with active COVID-19. Both conserved end residues are part of each CDR3. The D gene is left open where the match is weak. Size tells how often a clone was seen (once, few, many) or the class of an expanded clone, and some rows leave it out.

j_call clone_size v_call d_call cdr3_aa cdr3_nt
TRBJ2-1 - TRBV5-1 - CASSLALVYNEQFF TGCGCCAGCAGCTTGGCACTAGTTTACAATGAGCAGTTCTTC
TRBJ2-7 medium-sized TRBV7-9 - CASSLASVSSYEQYF TGTGCCAGCAGCTTAGCGTCTGTCAGCTCCTACGAGCAGTACTTC
TRBJ1-1 once TRBV6-6 TRBD1 CASSPPTGKNTEAFF TGTGCCAGCAGCCCCCCGACAGGGAAGAACACTGAAGCTTTCTTT
TRBJ1-6 few TRBV4-1 - CASSPGNHNSPLHF TGCGCCAGCAGCCCCGGGAATCATAATTCACCCCTCCACTTT
TRBJ2-4 - TRBV5-8 TRBD2 CASSLQLAGGIQYF TGTGCCAGCAGCTTACAACTAGCGGGTGGCATTCAGTACTTC
TRBJ2-1 few TRBV7-2 - CASSLWNSPNFNEQFF TGTGCCAGCAGCTTATGGAATAGCCCAAATTTCAATGAGCAGTTCTTC
TRBJ1-2 - TRBV7-9 - CASSFRGIYGYTF TGTGCCAGCAGCTTCAGGGGTATCTATGGCTACACCTTC
TRBJ2-7 - TRBV13 TRBD2 CASSSSSGSYEQYF TGTGCCAGCAGCTCTTCGAGCGGGAGCTACGAGCAGTACTTC
TRBJ2-7 once TRBV6-5 TRBD1 CASRVGQGGTYEQYF TGTGCCAGCAGGGTGGGACAGGGGGGTACCTACGAGCAGTACTTC
TRBJ2-3 - TRBV4-1 TRBD2 CASSQSPRLAGGPDTQYF TGCGCCAGCAGCCAAAGCCCCCGACTAGCGGGAGGCCCAGATACGCAGTATTTT
TRBJ2-7 once TRBV19 - CASRPGRGFLDEQYF TGTGCCAGTAGGCCAGGACGGGGATTTCTCGACGAGCAGTACTTC
TRBJ1-1 - TRBV12-2 - CASRCRDRVDEAFF TGTGCAAGTCGCTGCCGGGACAGGGTGGATGAAGCTTTCTTT
TRBJ1-5 - TRBV24-1 - CATSDLGGNQPQHF TGTGCCACCAGTGATTTAGGGGGCAATCAGCCCCAGCATTTT
TRBJ1-1 once TRBV6-5 TRBD1 CASRAGGTEAFF TGTGCCAGCAGAGCAGGGGGCACTGAAGCTTTCTTT
TRBJ2-7 - TRBV10-3 - CAISQDLRGQYF TGTGCCATCAGCCAGGACCTCCGGGGGCAGTACTTC
TRBJ1-1 - TRBV19 - CASRTRGPAFF TGTGCCAGTAGAACGCGGGGCCCAGCTTTCTTT
TRBJ2-3 - TRBV7-2 - CASVAREDTQYF TGTGCCAGCGTCGCCAGGGAAGATACGCAGTATTTT
TRBJ2-1 - TRBV25-1 - CASSDPNRGYLYNEQFF TGTGCCAGCAGTGATCCCAATAGGGGTTACCTCTACAATGAGCAGTTCTTC
TRBJ2-3 medium-sized TRBV6-5 TRBD2 CASRGGLAGTDTQYF TGTGCCAGCAGGGGCGGACTAGCGGGCACAGATACGCAGTATTTT
TRBJ1-1 - TRBV13 TRBD1 CASRDEGHRTGDTEAFF TGTGCCAGCAGGGACGAGGGCCATCGGACAGGGGACACTGAAGCTTTCTTT
TRBJ1-1 - TRBV6-5 TRBD1 CASTPGTGWTEAFF TGTGCCAGCACCCCCGGGACAGGGTGGACTGAAGCTTTCTTT
TRBJ1-1 once TRBV10-3 TRBD1 CAVGQGLTEAFF TGTGCCGTAGGACAGGGCCTCACTGAAGCTTTCTTT
TRBJ1-4 - TRBV7-8 - CASSERFRNEKLFF TGTGCCAGCAGTGAGCGATTCCGTAATGAAAAACTGTTTTTT
TRBJ2-6 - TRBV29-1 - CSVRVAGANVLTF TGCAGCGTCCGGGTCGCTGGGGCCAACGTCCTGACTTTC
TRBJ1-3 - TRBV28 - CASSPSGSLSGNTIYF TGTGCCAGCAGTCCAAGCGGGTCTCTCTCTGGAAACACCATATATTTT
TRBJ1-3 - TRBV6-5 TRBD1 CASDGTALNTIYF TGTGCCAGCGACGGGACAGCGCTAAACACCATATATTTT
TRBJ2-7 - TRBV5-1 TRBD2 CASSSAGVRLYEQYF TGCGCCAGCAGCTCGGCGGGGGTTCGTCTCTACGAGCAGTACTTC